The sequence of this TCR beta chain was determined in a study of blood T cell repertoires in COVID-19. Overall study: Sample material is recorded as cDNA or gDNA derived from T cells, B-cell-depleted T cells, or PBMCs.

Followed over time, Seattle patients had been enrolled while infection was active. The CDR3 is made up of 15 amino acids. Germline loops: CDR1 SGHKS, CDR2 YYEKEE (reference sequence). The V end lost 8 bases, the J end lost 0 bases, and 17 bases lay between the germline ends. Libraries were prepared by immunoSEQ multiplex PCR; TCRdb keeps only in-frame clonotypes and omits some of them. The repertoire includes a few hundred thousand clones, around 87% of them detected once, and roughly 1% sits in the top ten. The J gene is TRBJ1-1, the V gene TRBV5-5, with D perhaps matching TRBD1 (6 bases). Input material: peripheral blood. The clonotype comes from a woman between 35 and 50 years old with COVID-19, enrolled during active disease. CDR3 amino acids: CASTGQTLLNTEAFF. The CDR3 DNA sequence: TGTGCCAGTACCGGACAGACTCTCCTGAACACTGAAGCTTTCTTT.